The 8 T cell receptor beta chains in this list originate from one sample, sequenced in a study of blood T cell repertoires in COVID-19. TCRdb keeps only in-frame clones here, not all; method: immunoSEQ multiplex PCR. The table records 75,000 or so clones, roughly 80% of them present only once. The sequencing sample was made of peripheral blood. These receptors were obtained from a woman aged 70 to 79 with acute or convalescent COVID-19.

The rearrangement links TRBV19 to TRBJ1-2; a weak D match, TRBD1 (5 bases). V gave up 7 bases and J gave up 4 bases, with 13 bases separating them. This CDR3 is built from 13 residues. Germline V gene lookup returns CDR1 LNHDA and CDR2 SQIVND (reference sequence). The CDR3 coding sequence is TGTGCCAGTACAGGGAAGGTACCCTATGGCTACACCTTC. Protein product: CASTGKVPYGYTF.

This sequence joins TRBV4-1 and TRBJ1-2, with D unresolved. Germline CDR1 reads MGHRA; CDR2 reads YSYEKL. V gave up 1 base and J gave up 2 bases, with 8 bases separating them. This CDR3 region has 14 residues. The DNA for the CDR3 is TGCGCCAGCAGCCAAGTGCGAAACAACTATGGCTACACCTTC. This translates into CASSQVRNNYGYTF.

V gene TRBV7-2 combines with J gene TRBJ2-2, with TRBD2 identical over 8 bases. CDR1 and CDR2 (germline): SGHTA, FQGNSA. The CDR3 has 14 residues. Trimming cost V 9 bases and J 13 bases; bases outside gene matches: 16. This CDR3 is CASGGWGSGSPLFF. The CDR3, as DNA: TGTGCCAGTGGGGGATGGGGAAGCGGGAGCCCGCTGTTTTTT. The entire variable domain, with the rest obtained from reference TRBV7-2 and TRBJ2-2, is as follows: GAGVSQSPSNKVTEKGKDVELRCDPISGHTALYWYRQSLGQGLEFLIYFQGNSAPDKSGLPSDRFSAERTGGSVSTLTIQRTQQEDSAVYLCASGGWGSGSPLFFGEGSRLTVL.

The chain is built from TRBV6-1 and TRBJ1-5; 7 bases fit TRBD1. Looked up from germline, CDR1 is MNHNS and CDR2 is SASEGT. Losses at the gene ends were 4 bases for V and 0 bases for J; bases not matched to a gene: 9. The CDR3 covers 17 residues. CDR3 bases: TGTGCCAGCAGTGGGGTAGGACAGGCCCTTAGCAATCAGCCCCAGCATTTT. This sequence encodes CASSGVGQALSNQPQHF.

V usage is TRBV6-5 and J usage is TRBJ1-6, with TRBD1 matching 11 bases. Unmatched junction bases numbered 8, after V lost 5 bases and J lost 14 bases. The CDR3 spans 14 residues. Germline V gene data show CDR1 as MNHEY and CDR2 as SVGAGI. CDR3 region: CASSLGQGVFSLHF. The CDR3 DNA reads TGTGCCAGCAGTCTGGGACAGGGGGTATTCTCCCTCCACTTT.

This chain's CDR3 is CASSARTNPNSPLHF. The CDR3 nucleotides read TGTGCCTCTAGCGCGAGGACAAACCCTAATTCACCCCTCCACTTT. J is TRBJ1-6 and V is TRBV15, with D possibly matching TRBD1 (5 bases). The CDR3 has 15 residues. Germline V lookup: CDR1 LNHNV, CDR2 YYDKDF (reference sequence). Trimming took off 11 bases at V and 6 bases at J, with 20 bases between the two ends. The complete variable domain, with remaining parts taken from reference TRBV15 and TRBJ1-6, reads DAMVIQNPRYQVTQFGKPVTLSCSQTLNHNVMYWYQQKSSQAPKLLFHYYDKDFNNEADTPDNFQSRRPNTSFCFLDIRSPGLGDTAMYLCASSARTNPNSPLHFGNGTRLTVT.

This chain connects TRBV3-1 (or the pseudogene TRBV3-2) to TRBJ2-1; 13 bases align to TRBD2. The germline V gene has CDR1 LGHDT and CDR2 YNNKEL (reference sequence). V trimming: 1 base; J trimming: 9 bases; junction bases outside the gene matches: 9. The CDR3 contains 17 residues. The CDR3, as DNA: TGTGCCAGCAGCCAAGGGTCTACTAGCGGGAGGGCCGTTGAGCAGTTCTTC. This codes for CASSQGSTSGRAVEQFF.

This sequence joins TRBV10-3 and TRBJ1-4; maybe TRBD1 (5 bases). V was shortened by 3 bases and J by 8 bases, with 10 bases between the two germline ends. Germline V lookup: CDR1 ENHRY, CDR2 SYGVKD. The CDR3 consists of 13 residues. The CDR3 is CAISDRRGEKLFF. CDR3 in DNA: TGTGCCATCAGTGACAGGAGGGGAGAAAAACTGTTTTTT.